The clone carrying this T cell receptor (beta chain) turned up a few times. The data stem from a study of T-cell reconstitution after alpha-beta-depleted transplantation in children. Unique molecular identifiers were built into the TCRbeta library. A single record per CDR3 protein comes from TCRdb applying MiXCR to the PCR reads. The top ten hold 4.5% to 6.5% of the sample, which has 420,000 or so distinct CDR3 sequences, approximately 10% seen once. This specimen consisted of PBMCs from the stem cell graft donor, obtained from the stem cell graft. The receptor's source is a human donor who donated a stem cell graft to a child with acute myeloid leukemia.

The CDR3 DNA sequence: TGTGCCAGCAGTGACGGTCAGCTAGCGGGAGGACGGAACGAGCAGTACTTC. Its translation: CASSDGQLAGGRNEQYF. The chain carries TRBV2 and TRBJ2-7; 11 positions agree with TRBD2. Germline CDR1 reads SNHLY; CDR2 reads FYNNEI. J gave up 5 bases and V 3 bases, and 12 bases lay outside the gene matches. The CDR3 loop spans 17 amino acids.